Listed below are T cell receptor beta chains from one sample, sequenced in a study of T cells in localized non-small cell lung cancer. Measured with immunoSEQ multiplex PCR; TCRdb has only the in-frame clones, and not every one. The data show around 64,000 clones, 91% seen once. The source was peripheral blood, collected before any cancer treatment. The receptors here all came from a man aged 35 to 70 with stage I lung adenocarcinoma. CDR3s include the opening cysteine and the closing phenylalanine or tryptophan. Fields, in order: J gene, clone size, D gene, V gene, CDR3 protein, CDR3 DNA. The D gene is left open where the match is weak. Clone size is not always given. Where it is, it says once, few, many or a class for expanded clones.

>TRBJ2-1|.|TRBD1|TRBV28
CATATDRYNEQFF
TGTGCCACCGCCACGGACAGGTACAATGAGCAGTTCTTC
>TRBJ1-2|.|.|TRBV30
CAWGHYPGGYTF
TGTGCCTGGGGTCATTATCCGGGCGGCTACACCTTC
>TRBJ2-5|.|TRBD1|TRBV9
CASSVEGTGVRKTQYF
TGTGCCAGCAGCGTAGAGGGGACAGGGGTTAGGAAGACCCAGTACTTC
>TRBJ2-1|.|TRBD2|TRBV18
CASSRFPSGTSGYNEQFF
TGTGCCAGCTCACGGTTTCCCTCCGGGACTAGCGGATACAATGAGCAGTTCTTC
>TRBJ1-4|.|TRBD1|TRBV2
CASSEDRPGGGEKLFF
TGTGCCAGCAGTGAGGACAGGCCGGGAGGTGGCGAAAAACTGTTTTTT
>TRBJ2-3|.|.|TRBV7-9
CASNFGKNTDTQYF
TGTGCCAGTAATTTTGGCAAAAACACAGATACGCAGTATTTT
>TRBJ2-7|.|.|TRBV6-1
CASRKETAYYEQYF
TGTGCCAGCAGGAAGGAGACAGCCTACTACGAGCAGTACTTC
>TRBJ1-5|once|TRBD1|TRBV6-1
CASTEGQARPQHF
TGTGCCAGCACAGAAGGACAGGCCCGGCCCCAGCATTTT
>TRBJ1-1|.|.|TRBV7-9
CASSLNINTEAFF
TGTGCCAGCAGCTTAAACATTAACACTGAAGCTTTCTTT
>TRBJ2-7|.|.|TRBV20-1
CSASGGYEQYF
TGCAGTGCTAGTGGTGGATACGAGCAGTACTTC
>TRBJ1-1|.|.|TRBV9
CASSVTPGLGAEAFF
TGTGCCAGCAGCGTAACTCCGGGTCTTGGGGCTGAAGCTTTCTTT
>TRBJ2-1|once|.|TRBV5-1
CASSFLTGSSYNEQFF
TGCGCCAGCAGCTTCCTTACAGGAAGCTCCTACAATGAGCAGTTCTTC
>TRBJ2-3|.|.|TRBV11-2
CASSPLAASTDTQYF
TGTGCCAGCAGTCCCTTAGCGGCAAGCACAGATACGCAGTATTTT
>TRBJ2-1|.|TRBD1|TRBV7-3
CASSLTRDRAHEQFF
TGTGCCAGCAGCCTCACCCGGGACAGGGCCCATGAGCAGTTCTTC
>TRBJ1-1|.|.|TRBV6-5
CASSPDGNTEAFF
TGTGCCAGCAGTCCGGACGGAAACACTGAAGCTTTCTTT
>TRBJ2-2|.|.|TRBV5-4
CASSGDGVKYTGELFF
TGTGCCAGCAGCGGGGACGGAGTAAAATACACCGGGGAGCTGTTTTTT
>TRBJ1-5|.|TRBD1|TRBV19
CASSITGGPNQPQHF
TGTGCCAGTAGTATAACAGGGGGCCCTAATCAGCCCCAGCATTTT
>TRBJ2-7|.|TRBD2|TRBV28
CASPPRNWRERTQGYEQYF
TGTGCCAGCCCCCCCCGAAACTGGCGGGAGCGAACTCAGGGTTACGAGCAGTACTTC
>TRBJ2-3|.|.|TRBV5-1
CASSLDGTDTQYF
TGCGCCAGCAGCTTAGACGGGACAGATACGCAGTATTTT
>TRBJ2-5|.|TRBD1|TRBV6-1
CASSESRTGWETQYF
TGTGCCAGCAGTGAATCGAGGACAGGGTGGGAGACCCAGTACTTC
>TRBJ2-3|.|.|TRBV6-5
CASKGSFSTDTQYF
TGTGCCAGCAAAGGTAGCTTTAGCACAGATACGCAGTATTTT
>TRBJ2-1|.|TRBD1|TRBV10-3
CATRDRAAAEQFF
TGTGCCACTCGGGACAGGGCAGCGGCTGAGCAGTTCTTC
>TRBJ1-1|.|.|TRBV28
CASSYGGMNTEAFF
TGTGCCAGCAGTTACGGGGGCATGAACACTGAAGCTTTCTTT
>TRBJ1-5|.|.|TRBV15
CATSRDGGSNQPQHF
TGTGCCACCAGCAGAGACGGGGGGAGCAATCAGCCCCAGCATTTT
>TRBJ2-5|.|.|TRBV18
CASSPESWETQYF
TGTGCCAGCTCACCGGAAAGTTGGGAGACCCAGTACTTC
>TRBJ2-7|.|.|TRBV4-1
CASSPRASAYEQYF
TGCGCCAGCTCCCCGAGGGCATCAGCCTACGAGCAGTACTTC
>TRBJ2-3|.|TRBD2|TRBV10-3
CAISRGTSGRTDTQYF
TGTGCCATCAGTCGAGGGACTAGCGGGCGCACAGATACGCAGTATTTT
>TRBJ2-7|.|TRBD1|TRBV30
CAWRGTGVEQYF
TGTGCCTGGAGGGGCACAGGGGTCGAGCAGTACTTC
>TRBJ1-5|.|TRBD1|TRBV27
CASGPRDRGRSNQPQHF
TGTGCCAGTGGACCCCGGGACAGGGGAAGGAGCAATCAGCCCCAGCATTTT
>TRBJ2-1|.|.|TRBV11-3
CASSLGIGGQRGEQFF
TGTGCCAGCAGCTTAGGCATTGGGGGGCAGCGGGGTGAGCAGTTCTTC
>TRBJ2-1|.|TRBD1|TRBV19
CASSRSGTGVWEQFF
TGTGCCAGTAGCCGATCAGGGACAGGGGTTTGGGAGCAGTTCTTC
>TRBJ1-2|few|.|TRBV5-3
CASSLYPGDGYTF
TGTGCCAGCAGCTTGTATCCAGGGGATGGCTACACCTTC
>TRBJ2-5|.|.|TRBV6-1
CASSASQGGGSETQYF
TGTGCCAGCAGTGCCTCCCAGGGAGGGGGGTCGGAGACCCAGTACTTC
>TRBJ2-1|.|TRBD2|TRBV13
CASSLTGPGRNNEQFF
TGTGCCAGCAGCTTAACCGGGCCCGGGAGGAACAATGAGCAGTTCTTC
>TRBJ1-3|.|.|TRBV9
CASSVDVGGNTIYF
TGTGCCAGCAGCGTGGACGTGGGAGGAAACACCATATATTTT
>TRBJ2-2|.|TRBD1|TRBV18
CASSPLNRDRNTGELFF
TGTGCCAGCTCACCGCTTAACCGGGACAGGAACACCGGGGAGCTGTTTTTT
>TRBJ2-7|once|.|TRBV7-9
CASSLGLVAYEQYF
TGTGCCAGCAGCTTGGGCTTGGTGGCTTACGAGCAGTACTTC
>TRBJ2-7|.|TRBD2|TRBV7-9
CASSFASGFGYEQYF
TGTGCCAGCAGCTTTGCTAGCGGGTTCGGGTACGAGCAGTACTTC
>TRBJ2-2|.|TRBD1|TRBV28
CASSHYPSGTANTGELFF
TGTGCCAGCAGCCATTACCCATCCGGGACAGCGAACACCGGGGAGCTGTTTTTT
>TRBJ2-7|.|.|TRBV19
CASSSGHTSYEQYF
TGTGCCAGTAGTAGCGGACATACGTCCTACGAGCAGTACTTC
>TRBJ2-2|.|.|TRBV19
CASYTGTANTGELFF
TGTGCCAGTTACACCGGGACGGCGAACACCGGGGAGCTGTTTTTT